The present TCR beta chain was sequenced within a study of T-cell reconstitution after alpha-beta-depleted transplantation in children. Study-wide points: Surviving recipient T cells and thymic progenitors accounted for the high day-60 TCRbeta diversity observed in some patients. As was reported, about two months after transplant, alpha-beta T cells came from several hundred expanded graft clones. Fresh T-cell production supplied most of the T-cell counts and diversity seen one year after transplant.

The sample holds a few counts of this clonotype. Its matching antigen is unknown. The length of the CDR3 is 15 residues. V was clipped by 2 bases and J by 11 bases, with 19 bases between them. In germline, CDR1 is SEHNR, CDR2 FQNEAQ (reference sequence). For TCRbeta, the library was prepared with unique molecular identifiers. TCRdb fed the PCR reads into MiXCR, producing one record per CDR3 protein. The table includes 700,000 to 950,000 distinct CDR3 sequences, approximately 15% detected once. The rearrangement joins TRBV7-9 to TRBJ2-1; D call uncertain. The receptor's source is a male patient between 5 and 17 years old who had a stem cell transplant for acute lymphoblastic leukemia, so the T cells may come from the graft donor. Here the sequenced sample was PBMCs, mostly from graft donor cells, taken 360 days after TCRalphabeta/CD19-depleted stem cell transplant. CDR3 in amino acids: CASSLSPLEKTKQFF. CDR3 DNA sequence: TGTGCCAGCAGCTTATCCCCACTGGAGAAAACTAAGCAGTTCTTC.